The clone carrying this TCR beta chain was counted a single time. The data derive from a study of blood T cell repertoires in COVID-19. In the study overall: Nucleic acid was either cDNA or gDNA, and it came from T cells, B-cell-depleted T cells, or PBMCs.

Some clones are missing from TCRdb's copy, which holds only in-frame ones; the method was immunoSEQ multiplex PCR. The table lists 150,000 to 200,000 clones, around 83% of them singletons, with around 3.6% in the top ten. The ends were cut back, 3 bases at V and 1 base at J, with 13 bases in the middle. Germline CDR1 and CDR2: DFQATT and SNEGSKA (reference sequence). This CDR3 region has 15 residues. The participants were between roughly 18 and 89 years old and came from 20 to 30 US areas. Cohorts were determined from participant-reported clinical history. J is TRBJ1-5 and V is TRBV20-1, with D possibly TRBD1 on 5 matching bases. The receptor was isolated from a woman aged 45-60 years in a cohort exposed to, infected with or recovered from COVID-19 (not recorded which). Sequenced sample: PBMCs or T cells enriched from blood (not recorded which). This CDR3 is CSASAAGGSNQPQHF. As DNA, the CDR3 is TGCAGTGCTAGTGCGGCCGGGGGGAGCAATCAGCCCCAGCATTTT.